Only one count was recorded for the clone carrying this T cell receptor beta chain. This entry belongs to a study of blood T cell repertoires in COVID-19. Overall study: Acute-phase and convalescent COVID-19 samples originated in the United States, Italy and Spain. Nucleic acid was either cDNA or gDNA, and it came from T cells, B-cell-depleted T cells, or PBMCs.

As processed by the authors: Reference gene primer amplification in the assay estimated nucleated cell counts. Generated by immunoSEQ multiplex PCR, the TCRdb table keeps only in-frame clones and is missing some. V, J and clone size are taken as reported in that table, and D and trimming were inferred from the DNA itself. Of approximately 150,000 clones listed, about 81% are singletons. This CDR3 comprises 15 residues. Per germline, CDR1 LNHDA and CDR2 SQIVND (reference sequence). J gave up 3 bases and V 4 bases, and 5 bases lay outside the gene matches. Sequenced input: peripheral blood. J is TRBJ2-1 and V is TRBV19, with 8 bases matching TRBD2. This sequence was found in a human donor in a cohort sampled during active COVID-19. The CDR3 sequence: CASSKAGVFYNEQFF. The DNA of the CDR3 is TGTGCCAGTAGTAAAGCGGGAGTTTTCTACAATGAGCAGTTCTTC.